Listed here is a single T cell receptor (beta chain). Other nucleotide sequences from this sample produce the same CDR3. Trimming removed 0 bases from V and 6 bases from J; junction bases left unmatched: 0. CDR3 size: 13 residues. Germline CDR1 SGHRS, CDR2 YFSETQ. This sample was included in a study of shared clonotypes between healthy human individuals. Libraries were prepared by immunoSEQ multiplex PCR; TCRdb keeps only in-frame clonotypes and omits some of them. The repertoire holds approximately 2,000,000 clones, with 80% to 95% as singletons. The rearrangement uses TRBV5-1 and TRBJ1-5, with TRBD1 identical over 7 bases. This sequence was found in a man younger than 35 in good health. Some clones in this sample may be carry-over from other donors' samples. Sequencing used naive CD4+ T cells from PBMCs. Subset here: CD45RA+ positively selected. The CDR3 nucleotides are TGCGCCAGCAGCTTGGACAGGGGTCAGCCCCAGCATTTT. It specifies CASSLDRGQPQHF.